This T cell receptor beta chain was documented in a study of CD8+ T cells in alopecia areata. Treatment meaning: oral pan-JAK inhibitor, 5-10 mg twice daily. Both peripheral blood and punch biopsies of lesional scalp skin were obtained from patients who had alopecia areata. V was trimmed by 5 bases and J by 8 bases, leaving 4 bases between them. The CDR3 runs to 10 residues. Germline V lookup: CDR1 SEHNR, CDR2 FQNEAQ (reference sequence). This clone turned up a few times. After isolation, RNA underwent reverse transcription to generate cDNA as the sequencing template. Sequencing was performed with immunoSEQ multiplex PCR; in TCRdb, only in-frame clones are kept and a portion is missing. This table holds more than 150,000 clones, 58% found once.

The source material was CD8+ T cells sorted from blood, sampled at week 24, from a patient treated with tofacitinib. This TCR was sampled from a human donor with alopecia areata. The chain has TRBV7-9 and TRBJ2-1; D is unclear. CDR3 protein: CASSHDEQFF. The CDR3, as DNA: TGTGCCAGCAGCCACGATGAGCAGTTCTTC.